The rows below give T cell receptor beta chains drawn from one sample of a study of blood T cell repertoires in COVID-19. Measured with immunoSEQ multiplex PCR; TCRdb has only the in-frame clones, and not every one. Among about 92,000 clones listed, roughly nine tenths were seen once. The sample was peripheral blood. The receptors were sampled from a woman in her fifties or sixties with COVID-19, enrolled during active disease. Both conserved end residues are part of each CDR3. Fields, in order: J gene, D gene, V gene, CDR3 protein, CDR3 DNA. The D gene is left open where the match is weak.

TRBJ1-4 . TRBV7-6 CASSLEAGSNEKLFF TGTGCCAGCAGCTTAGAAGCGGGTTCTAATGAAAAACTGTTTTTT
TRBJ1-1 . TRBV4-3 CASSQARGLTEAFF TGCGCCAGCAGCCAAGCTCGCGGTCTCACTGAAGCTTTCTTT
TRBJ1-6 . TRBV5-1 CASSLGQGSNSPLHF TGCGCCAGCAGCTTGGGGCAGGGGTCTAATTCACCCCTCCACTTT
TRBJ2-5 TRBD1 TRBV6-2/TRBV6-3 CASSLNRGQETQYF TGTGCCAGCAGTCTTAACAGGGGGCAAGAGACCCAGTACTTC
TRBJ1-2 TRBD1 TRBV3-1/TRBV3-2 CASSYEGAASGYTF TGTGCCAGCAGCTATGAGGGGGCGGCTAGTGGCTACACCTTC
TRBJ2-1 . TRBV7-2 CASSIHSRYDEQFF TGTGCCAGCAGCATTCACTCCAGGTACGATGAGCAGTTCTTC
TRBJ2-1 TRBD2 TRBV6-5 CASSYSSGTNYNEQFF TGTGCCAGCAGTTACTCCTCCGGGACTAACTACAATGAGCAGTTCTTC
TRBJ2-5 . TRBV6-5 CASSYGQGQETQYF TGTGCCAGCAGTTACGGTCAGGGCCAAGAGACCCAGTACTTC
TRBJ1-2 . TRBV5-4 CASSPRAGGHGYTF TGTGCCAGCAGCCCCAGGGCCGGGGGGCATGGCTACACCTTC
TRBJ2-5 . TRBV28 CASSNPGLEETQYF TGTGCCAGCAGTAACCCGGGACTTGAAGAGACCCAGTACTTC
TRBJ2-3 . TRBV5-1 CASSFQQGTDTQYF TGCGCCAGCAGCTTCCAGCAGGGGACAGATACGCAGTATTTT
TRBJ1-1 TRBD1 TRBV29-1 CSGGTAVMNTEAFF TGCAGCGGGGGGACAGCCGTCATGAACACTGAAGCTTTCTTT
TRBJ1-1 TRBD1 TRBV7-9 CASSPPDRGSRVFF TGTGCCAGCAGCCCCCCGGACAGGGGGAGCCGAGTTTTCTTT
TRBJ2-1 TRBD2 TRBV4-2 CASSQVRRGGHNEQFF TGTGCCAGCAGCCAAGTGCGGCGGGGGGGCCACAATGAGCAGTTCTTC
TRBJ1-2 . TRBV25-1 CASSDIDYGYTF TGTGCCAGCAGTGACATTGACTATGGCTACACCTTC
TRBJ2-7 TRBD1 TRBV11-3 CASSLTGTGTYEQYF TGTGCCAGCAGCCTAACCGGGACAGGGACCTACGAGCAGTACTTC
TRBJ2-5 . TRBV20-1 CSASGLAGPGETQYF TGCAGTGCTAGTGGTCTTGCGGGGCCCGGAGAGACCCAGTACTTC
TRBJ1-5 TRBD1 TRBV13 CASSRAGGGGGQPQHF TGTGCCAGCAGTAGGGCAGGGGGCGGAGGGGGTCAGCCCCAGCATTTT
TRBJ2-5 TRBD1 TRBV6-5 CASRNTGTVQETQYF TGTGCCAGCAGAAACACCGGGACAGTACAAGAGACCCAGTACTTC
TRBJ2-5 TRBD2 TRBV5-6 CASSLSSGGDYQETQYF TGTGCCAGCAGCTTATCTAGCGGGGGGGACTACCAAGAGACCCAGTACTTC
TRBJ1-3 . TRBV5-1 CASSLNLQGSGNTIYF TGCGCCAGCAGCTTGAACCTACAGGGATCTGGAAACACCATATATTTT
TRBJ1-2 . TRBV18 CASSPPGQAVSYGYTF TGTGCCAGCTCACCACCGGGGCAGGCCGTCAGCTATGGCTACACCTTC
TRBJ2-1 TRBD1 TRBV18 CASSPDRGYEQFF TGTGCCAGCTCACCGGACAGGGGATATGAGCAGTTCTTC
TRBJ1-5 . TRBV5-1 CASSLEGALNQPQHF TGCGCCAGCAGCTTGGAAGGGGCGTTAAATCAGCCCCAGCATTTT
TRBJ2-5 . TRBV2 CASSLKEGFETQYF TGTGCCAGCAGTCTGAAAGAGGGATTTGAGACCCAGTACTTC